This T cell receptor beta chain originates from a study of CD8+CD57+ T cells in acquired aplastic anemia. Study-level background: DNA recovered from sorted CD4+ and CD8+ cells had a mean of approximately 3.4 ug. Study-level findings and limits: Patients and controls were found to share fewer than 35 CD8+ CDR3 sequences.

For CDR3 and TCR beta VDJ profiling, genomic DNA was the template used. TCRdb reanalysed the reads using MiXCR and keeps one entry per CDR3 protein. Counted here are about 120,000 distinct CDR3 sequences, approximately 61% occurring once; the ten biggest clones make up approximately 28%. V lost 6 bases and J lost 0; bases outside the gene matches: 8. The CDR3 covers 15 residues. Germline lookup yields CDR1 SQVTM and CDR2 ANQGSEA. The authors sequenced patients whose flow cytometry had shown CD8+CD57+ cell expansion. Turning to this clonotype: The antigen is not known.

The receptor was derived from a human donor with aplastic anemia. V gene TRBV29-1 combines with J gene TRBJ1-5; 7 positions agree with TRBD1. Sequencing was carried out using sorted CD4+, CD8+, or CD8+CD57+ T cells (not recorded which) from PBMCs. In nucleotides, the CDR3 is TGCAGCGTGGCGGGCGGGACAGCTAGCAATCAGCCCCAGCATTTT. Its translation: CSVAGGTASNQPQHF. The variable domain in full, with the rest retrieved from reference TRBV29-1 and TRBJ1-5, is SAVISQKPSRDICQRGTSLTIQCQVDSQVTMMFWYRQQPGQSLTLIATANQGSEATYESGFVIDKFPISRPNLTFSTLTVSNMSPEDSSIYLCSVAGGTASNQPQHFGDGTRLSIL.